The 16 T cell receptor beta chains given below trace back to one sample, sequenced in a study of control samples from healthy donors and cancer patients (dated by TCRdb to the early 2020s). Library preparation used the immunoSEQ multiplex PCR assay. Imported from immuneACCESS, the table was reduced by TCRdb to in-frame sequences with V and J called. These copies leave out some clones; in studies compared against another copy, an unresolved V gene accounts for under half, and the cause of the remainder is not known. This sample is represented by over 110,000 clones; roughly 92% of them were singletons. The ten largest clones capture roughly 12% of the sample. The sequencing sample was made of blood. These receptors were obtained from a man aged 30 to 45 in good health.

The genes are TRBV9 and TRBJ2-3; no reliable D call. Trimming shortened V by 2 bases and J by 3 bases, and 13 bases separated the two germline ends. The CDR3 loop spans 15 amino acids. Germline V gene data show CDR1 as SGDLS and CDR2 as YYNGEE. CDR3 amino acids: CASSVRSSLTDTQYF. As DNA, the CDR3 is TGTGCCAGCAGCGTTAGGTCTAGTTTAACAGATACGCAGTATTTT.

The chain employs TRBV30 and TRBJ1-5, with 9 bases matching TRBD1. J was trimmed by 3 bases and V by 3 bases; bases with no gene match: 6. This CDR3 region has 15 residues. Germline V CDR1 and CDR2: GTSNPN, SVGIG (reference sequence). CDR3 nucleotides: TGTGCCTGGAGCAGACAGGGGGGCCCCAATCAGCCCCAGCATTTT. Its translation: CAWSRQGGPNQPQHF.

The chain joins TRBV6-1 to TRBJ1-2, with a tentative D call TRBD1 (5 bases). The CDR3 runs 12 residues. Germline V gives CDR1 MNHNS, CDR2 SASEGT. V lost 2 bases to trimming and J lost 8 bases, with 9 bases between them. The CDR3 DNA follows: TGTGCCAGCAGTGAAAGGACACGCGGCTACACCTTC. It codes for CASSERTRGYTF.

CDR3 residues: CASSLLRTGPYSNQPQHF. The CDR3 bases are TGTGCCAGCAGTTTATTACGTACAGGTCCCTATAGCAATCAGCCCCAGCATTTT. V gene TRBV28 combines with J gene TRBJ1-5; the D gene is possibly TRBD1 (5 bases). CDR1 is MDHEN, CDR2 SYDVKM, per germline. Trimming stripped 1 base from V and 0 bases from J, with 16 bases between. The CDR3 has 18 amino acids.

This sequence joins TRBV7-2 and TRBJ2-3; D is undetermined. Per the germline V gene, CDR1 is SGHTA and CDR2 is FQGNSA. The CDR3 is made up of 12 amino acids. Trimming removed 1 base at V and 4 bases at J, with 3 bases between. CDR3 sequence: CASSLGADTQYF. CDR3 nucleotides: TGTGCCAGCAGCTTAGGGGCAGATACGCAGTATTTT.

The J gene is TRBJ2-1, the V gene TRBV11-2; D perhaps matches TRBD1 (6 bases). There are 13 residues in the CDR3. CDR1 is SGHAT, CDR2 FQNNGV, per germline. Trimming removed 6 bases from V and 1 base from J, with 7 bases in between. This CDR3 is CASRGQSYNEQFF. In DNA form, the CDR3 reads TGTGCCAGCAGAGGACAGTCCTACAATGAGCAGTTCTTC.

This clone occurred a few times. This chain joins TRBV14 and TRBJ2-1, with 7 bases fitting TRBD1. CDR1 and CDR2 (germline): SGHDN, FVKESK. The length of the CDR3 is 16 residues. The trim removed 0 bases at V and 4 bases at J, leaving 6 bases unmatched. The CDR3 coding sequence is TGTGCCAGCAGCCAAGATTTCGGACAGGTTTACAATGAGCAGTTCTTC. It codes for CASSQDFGQVYNEQFF.

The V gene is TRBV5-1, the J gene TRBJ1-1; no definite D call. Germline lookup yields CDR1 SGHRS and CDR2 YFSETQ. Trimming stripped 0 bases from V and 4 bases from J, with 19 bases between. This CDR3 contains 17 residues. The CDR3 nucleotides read TGCGCCAGCAGCTTGGAGATGCGGGGTCTGCGGGGCACTGAAGCTTTCTTT. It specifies CASSLEMRGLRGTEAFF. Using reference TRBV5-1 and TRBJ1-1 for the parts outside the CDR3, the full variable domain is KAGVTQTPRYLIKTRGQQVTLSCSPISGHRSVSWYQQTPGQGLQFLFEYFSETQRNKGNFPGRFSGRQFSNSRSEMNVSTLELGDSALYLCASSLEMRGLRGTEAFFGQGTRLTVV.

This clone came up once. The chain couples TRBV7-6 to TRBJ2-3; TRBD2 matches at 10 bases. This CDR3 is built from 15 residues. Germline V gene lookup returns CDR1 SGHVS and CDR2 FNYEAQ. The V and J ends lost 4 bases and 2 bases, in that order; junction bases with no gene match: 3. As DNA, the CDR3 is TGTGCCAGCAGCTCCAGCGGGAGGGACACAGATACGCAGTATTTT. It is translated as CASSSSGRDTDTQYF.

CDR3 sequence reads: CASRAWGGKSGANVLTF. The CDR3 DNA sequence: TGTGCCAGCAGGGCCTGGGGGGGAAAGTCTGGGGCCAACGTCCTGACTTTC. The chain links TRBV11-2 to TRBJ2-6, with 7 nucleotides matching TRBD2. The CDR3 spans 17 residues. CDR1 is SGHAT and CDR2 is FQNNGV in the germline V gene. V shed 6 bases, J shed 1 base, and the junction held 9 bases outside the gene matches.

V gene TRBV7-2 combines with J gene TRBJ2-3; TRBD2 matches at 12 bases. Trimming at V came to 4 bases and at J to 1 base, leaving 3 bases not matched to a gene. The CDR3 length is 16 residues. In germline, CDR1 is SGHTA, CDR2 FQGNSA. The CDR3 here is CASSSRLAGGTDTQYF. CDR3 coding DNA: TGTGCCAGCAGCTCCCGACTAGCGGGAGGCACAGATACGCAGTATTTT.

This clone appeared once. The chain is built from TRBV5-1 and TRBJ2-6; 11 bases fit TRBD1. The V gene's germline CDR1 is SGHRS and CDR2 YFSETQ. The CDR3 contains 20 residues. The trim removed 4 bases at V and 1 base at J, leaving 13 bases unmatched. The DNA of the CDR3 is TGCGCCAGCAGCCTCGCGAATAGGGGACAGGGGGTTTCTGGGGCCAACGTCCTGACTTTC. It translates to CASSLANRGQGVSGANVLTF.

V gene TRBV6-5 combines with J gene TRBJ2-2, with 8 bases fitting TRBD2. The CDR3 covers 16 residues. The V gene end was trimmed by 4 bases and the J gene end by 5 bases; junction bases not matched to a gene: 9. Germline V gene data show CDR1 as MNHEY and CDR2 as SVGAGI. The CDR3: CASSFVGGRPTGELFF. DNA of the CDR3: TGTGCCAGCAGTTTTGTTGGCGGGAGGCCGACCGGGGAGCTGTTTTTT.

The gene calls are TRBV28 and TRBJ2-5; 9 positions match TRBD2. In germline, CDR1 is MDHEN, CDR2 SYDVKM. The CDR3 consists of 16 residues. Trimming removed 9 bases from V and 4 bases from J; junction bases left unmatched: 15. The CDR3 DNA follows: TGTGCCAGTCAAAACTGGGCTAGCGGGAAGGTAGAGACCCAGTACTTC. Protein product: CASQNWASGKVETQYF.

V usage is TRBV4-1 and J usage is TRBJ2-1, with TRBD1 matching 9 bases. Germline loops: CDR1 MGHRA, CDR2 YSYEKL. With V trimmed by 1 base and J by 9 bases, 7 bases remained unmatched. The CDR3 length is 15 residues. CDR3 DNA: TGCGCCAGCAGCCAAGCGGGACAGGGTGTGGGTGAGCAGTTCTTC. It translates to CASSQAGQGVGEQFF.

The CDR3 reads CAIRDRATEAFF. The CDR3, as DNA: TGTGCCATCAGGGACAGGGCCACTGAAGCTTTCTTT. The gene calls are TRBV10-3 and TRBJ1-1; 8 bases map to TRBD1. The CDR3 totals 12 residues. J lost 4 bases, V lost 6 bases, and 1 base had no gene match. Germline V CDR1 and CDR2: ENHRY, SYGVKD.